The 4 T cell receptor beta chains reported below all come from one sample, sequenced in a study of cytomegalovirus exposure and HLA in healthy donors. Generated by immunoSEQ multiplex PCR, the TCRdb table keeps only in-frame clones and is missing some. The sample includes about 250,000 clones, approximately 84% of them seen just once. Sequencing was performed on PBMCs. The receptors here all came from a man in his late teens or twenties in good health and CMV-seropositive.

Notes on this clone: In the same sample, other DNA sequences code for this CDR3. V is TRBV2 and J is TRBJ1-1; possibly TRBD1 for D (6 bases). The germline CDR1 and CDR2 sequences are SNHLY and FYNNEI. This CDR3 is 13 amino acids long. The germline V and J ends were trimmed by 4 bases and 2 bases, with 8 bases remaining between them. CDR3: CASSGQVNTEAFF. In DNA form, the CDR3 reads TGTGCCAGCAGTGGACAGGTCAACACTGAAGCTTTCTTT.

This clone was recorded only once. CDR3 bases: TGTGCCAGCAGCTCGTTGACAGGGCACGGAAACACCATATATTTT. As protein: CASSSLTGHGNTIYF. This chain joins TRBV7-6 and TRBJ1-3, with 7 nucleotides matching TRBD1. Trimming took 4 bases from V and 4 from J; bases not matched to a gene: 7. The CDR3 is 15 residues long. CDR1 and CDR2 (germline): SGHVS, FNYEAQ.

This chain joins TRBV6-4 and TRBJ2-1, with TRBD2 matching 7 bases. The CDR3 is made up of 14 amino acids. The V and J ends lost 3 bases and 5 bases, in that order; junction bases with no gene match: 4. CDR1 MRHNA and CDR2 SNTAGT come from the germline V gene. CDR3 region: CASSEGTTHNEQFF. For the CDR3, the DNA is TGTGCCAGCAGTGAAGGGACTACCCACAATGAGCAGTTCTTC.

The rearrangement uses TRBV7-9 and TRBJ1-3; tentatively, D is TRBD1 (6 bases). The V end was cut by 5 bases, the J end by 7 bases, with 21 bases between. The CDR3 consists of 16 residues. Germline values: CDR1 SEHNR, CDR2 FQNEAQ (reference sequence). The CDR3 coding sequence is TGTGCCAGCAGCCTGGCGGGACACCTACAAATTAACACCATATATTTT. Translating it yields CASSLAGHLQINTIYF. The complete variable domain, with remaining parts taken from reference TRBV7-9 and TRBJ1-3, reads DTGVSQNPRHKITKRGQNVTFRCDPISEHNRLYWYRQTLGQGPEFLTYFQNEAQLEKSRLLSDRFSAERPKGSFSTLEIQRTEQGDSAMYLCASSLAGHLQINTIYFGEGSWLTVV.